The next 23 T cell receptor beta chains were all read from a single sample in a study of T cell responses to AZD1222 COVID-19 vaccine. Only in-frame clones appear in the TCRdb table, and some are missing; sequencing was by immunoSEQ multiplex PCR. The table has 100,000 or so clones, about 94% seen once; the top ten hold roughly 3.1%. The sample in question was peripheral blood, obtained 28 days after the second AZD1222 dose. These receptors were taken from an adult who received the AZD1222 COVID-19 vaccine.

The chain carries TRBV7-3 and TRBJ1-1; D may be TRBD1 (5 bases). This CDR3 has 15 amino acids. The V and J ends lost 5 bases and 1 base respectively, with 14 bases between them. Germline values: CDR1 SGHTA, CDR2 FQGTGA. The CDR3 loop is CASSPSGQGNTEAFF. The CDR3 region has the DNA TGTGCCAGCAGCCCAAGCGGTCAGGGGAACACTGAAGCTTTCTTT.

This CDR3 is CASSPRGGGDTDTQYF. In DNA, the CDR3 is TGTGCCAGCTCACCACGGGGTGGAGGGGACACAGATACGCAGTATTTT. The V and J genes are TRBV18 and TRBJ2-3, with a possible D match to TRBD2 (6 bases). V was clipped by 1 base and J by 2 bases, with 13 bases between them. Germline assignment: CDR1 KGHSH and CDR2 LQKENI. The CDR3 has 16 residues.

CDR3 sequence (DNA): TGTGCCAGTAAGGGACCCACAGATACGCAGTATTTT. Translation: CASKGPTDTQYF. The gene calls are TRBV28 and TRBJ2-3; D may match TRBD1 or TRBD2 (5 bases each). From germline, CDR1 is MDHEN and CDR2 SYDVKM. The CDR3 length is 12 residues. Trimming took off 9 bases at V and 2 bases at J, with 9 bases between the two ends.

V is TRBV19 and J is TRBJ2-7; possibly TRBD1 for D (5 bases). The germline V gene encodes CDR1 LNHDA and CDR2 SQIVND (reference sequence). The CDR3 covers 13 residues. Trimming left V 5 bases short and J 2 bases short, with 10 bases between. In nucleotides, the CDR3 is TGTGCCAGTAGTCGGACAAACACCTACGAGCAGTACTTC. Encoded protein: CASSRTNTYEQYF.

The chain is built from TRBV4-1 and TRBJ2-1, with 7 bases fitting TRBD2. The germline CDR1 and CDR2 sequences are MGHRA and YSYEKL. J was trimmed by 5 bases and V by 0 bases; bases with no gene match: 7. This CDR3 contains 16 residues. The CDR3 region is CASSQDSLAVHNEQFF. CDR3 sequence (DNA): TGCGCCAGCAGCCAAGATAGCCTAGCGGTACACAATGAGCAGTTCTTC.

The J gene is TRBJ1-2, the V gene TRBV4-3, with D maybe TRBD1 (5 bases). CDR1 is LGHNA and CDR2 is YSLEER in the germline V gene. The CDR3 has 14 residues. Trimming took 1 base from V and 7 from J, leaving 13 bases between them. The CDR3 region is CASSQAKGIGGYTF. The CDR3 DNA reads TGCGCCAGCAGCCAAGCGAAGGGGATCGGTGGCTACACCTTC.

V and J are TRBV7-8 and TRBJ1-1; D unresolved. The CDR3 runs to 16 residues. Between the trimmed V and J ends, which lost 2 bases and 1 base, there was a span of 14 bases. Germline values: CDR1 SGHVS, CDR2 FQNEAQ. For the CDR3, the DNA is TGTGCCAGCAGCTTAATATGGGGATCGGGGAACACTGAAGCTTTCTTT. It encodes CASSLIWGSGNTEAFF. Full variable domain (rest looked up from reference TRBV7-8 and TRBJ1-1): GAGVSQSPRYKVAKRGQDVALRCDPISGHVSLFWYQQALGQGPEFLTYFQNEAQLDKSGLPSDRFFAERPEGSVSTLKIQRTQQEDSAVYLCASSLIWGSGNTEAFFGQGTRLTVV.

The CDR3 DNA reads TGTGCCAGTGGGACAGGGAACTATGGCTACACCTTC. Its protein product is CASGTGNYGYTF. The chain has TRBV6-5 and TRBJ1-2; the match to TRBD1 covers 9 bases. Germline assignment: CDR1 MNHEY and CDR2 SVGAGI. The CDR3 length is 12 residues. V dropped 9 bases and J dropped 2; count of bases not matched to a gene: 1.

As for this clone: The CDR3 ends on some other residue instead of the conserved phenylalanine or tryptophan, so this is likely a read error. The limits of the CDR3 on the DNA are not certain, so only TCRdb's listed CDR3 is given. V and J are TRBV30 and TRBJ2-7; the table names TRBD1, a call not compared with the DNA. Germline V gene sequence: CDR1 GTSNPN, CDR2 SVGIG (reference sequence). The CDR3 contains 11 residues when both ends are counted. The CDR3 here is CAWSVPPQVRI.

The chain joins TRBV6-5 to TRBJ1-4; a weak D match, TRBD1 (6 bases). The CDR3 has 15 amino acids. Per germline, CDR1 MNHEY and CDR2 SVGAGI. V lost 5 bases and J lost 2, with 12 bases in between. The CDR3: CASSKTGFTNEKLFF. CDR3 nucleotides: TGTGCCAGCAGTAAAACAGGGTTCACTAATGAAAAACTGTTTTTT.

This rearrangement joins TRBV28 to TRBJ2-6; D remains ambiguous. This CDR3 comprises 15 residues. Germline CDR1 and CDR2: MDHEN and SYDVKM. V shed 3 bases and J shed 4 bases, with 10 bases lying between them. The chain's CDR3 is CASSLAGSGANVLTF. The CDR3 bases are TGTGCCAGCAGTTTGGCCGGGTCCGGGGCCAACGTCCTGACTTTC. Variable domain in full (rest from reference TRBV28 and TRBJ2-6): DVKVTQSSRYLVKRTGEKVFLECVQDMDHENMFWYRQDPGLGLRLIYFSYDVKMKEKGDIPEGYSVSREKKERFSLILESASTNQTSMYLCASSLAGSGANVLTFGAGSRLTVL.

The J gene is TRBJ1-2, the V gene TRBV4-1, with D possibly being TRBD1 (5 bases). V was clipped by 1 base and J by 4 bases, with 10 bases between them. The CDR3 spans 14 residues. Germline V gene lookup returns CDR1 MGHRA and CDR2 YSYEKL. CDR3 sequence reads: CASSQGGNFYGYTF. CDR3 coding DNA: TGCGCCAGCAGCCAAGGGGGCAACTTCTATGGCTACACCTTC.

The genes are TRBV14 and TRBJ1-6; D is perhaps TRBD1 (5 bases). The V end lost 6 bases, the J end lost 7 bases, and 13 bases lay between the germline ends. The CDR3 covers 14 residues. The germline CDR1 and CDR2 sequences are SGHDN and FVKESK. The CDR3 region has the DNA TGTGCCAGCAGTCGGGACGAGGGGAATTCACCCCTCCACTTT. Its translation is CASSRDEGNSPLHF.

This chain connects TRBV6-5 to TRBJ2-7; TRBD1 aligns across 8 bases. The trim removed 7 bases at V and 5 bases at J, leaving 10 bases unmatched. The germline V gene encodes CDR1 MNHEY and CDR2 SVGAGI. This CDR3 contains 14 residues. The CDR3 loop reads CASILRTGFNEQYF. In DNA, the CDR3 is TGTGCCAGCATTCTTCGGACAGGGTTCAACGAGCAGTACTTC.

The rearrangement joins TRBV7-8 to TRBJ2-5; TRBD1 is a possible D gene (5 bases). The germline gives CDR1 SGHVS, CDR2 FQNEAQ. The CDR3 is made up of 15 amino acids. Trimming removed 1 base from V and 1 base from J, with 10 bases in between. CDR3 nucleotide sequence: TGTGCCAGCAGCTTAGGGGGCACCCTCCAAGAGACCCAGTACTTC. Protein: CASSLGGTLQETQYF.

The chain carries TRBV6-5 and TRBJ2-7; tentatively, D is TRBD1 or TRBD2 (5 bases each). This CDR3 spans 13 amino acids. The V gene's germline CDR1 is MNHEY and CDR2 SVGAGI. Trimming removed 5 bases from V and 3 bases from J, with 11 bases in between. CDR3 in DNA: TGTGCCAGCAGTCCGGGACGCCTCTACGAGCAGTACTTC. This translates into CASSPGRLYEQYF.

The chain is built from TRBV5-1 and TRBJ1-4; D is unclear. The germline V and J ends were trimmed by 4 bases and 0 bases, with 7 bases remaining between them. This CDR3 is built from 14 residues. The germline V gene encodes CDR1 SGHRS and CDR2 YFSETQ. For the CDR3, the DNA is TGCGCCAGCAGCCCAGCCGCAACTAATGAAAAACTGTTTTTT. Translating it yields CASSPAATNEKLFF.

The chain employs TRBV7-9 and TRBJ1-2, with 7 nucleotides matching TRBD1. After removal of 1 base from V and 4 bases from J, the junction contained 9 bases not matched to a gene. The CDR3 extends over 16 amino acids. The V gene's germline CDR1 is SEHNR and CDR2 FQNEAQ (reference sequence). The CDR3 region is CASSLGSGDRVYGYTF. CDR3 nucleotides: TGTGCCAGCAGCTTAGGGTCAGGTGACAGGGTCTATGGCTACACCTTC. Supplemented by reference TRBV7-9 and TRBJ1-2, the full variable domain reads DTGVSQNPRHKITKRGQNVTFRCDPISEHNRLYWYRQTLGQGPEFLTYFQNEAQLEKSRLLSDRFSAERPKGSFSTLEIQRTEQGDSAMYLCASSLGSGDRVYGYTFGSGTRLTVV.

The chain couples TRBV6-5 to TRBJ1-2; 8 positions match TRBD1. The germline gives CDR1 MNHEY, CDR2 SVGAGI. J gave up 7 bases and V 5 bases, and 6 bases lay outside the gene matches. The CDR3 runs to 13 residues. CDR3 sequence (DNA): TGTGCCAGCAGTCCAGGACAGGGACGTGGCTACACCTTC. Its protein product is CASSPGQGRGYTF.

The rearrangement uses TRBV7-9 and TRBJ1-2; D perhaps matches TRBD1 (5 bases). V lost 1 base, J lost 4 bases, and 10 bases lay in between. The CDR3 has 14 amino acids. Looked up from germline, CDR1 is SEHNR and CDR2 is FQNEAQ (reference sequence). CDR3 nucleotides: TGTGCCAGCAGCTTAGGCAGGGTGGGCTATGGCTACACCTTC. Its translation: CASSLGRVGYGYTF.

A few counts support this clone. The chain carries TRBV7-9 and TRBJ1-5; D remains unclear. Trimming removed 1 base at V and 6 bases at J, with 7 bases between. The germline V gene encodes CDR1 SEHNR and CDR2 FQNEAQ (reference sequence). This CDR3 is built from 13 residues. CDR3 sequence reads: CASSLGGGQPQHF. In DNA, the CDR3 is TGTGCCAGCAGCTTAGGGGGAGGTCAGCCCCAGCATTTT.

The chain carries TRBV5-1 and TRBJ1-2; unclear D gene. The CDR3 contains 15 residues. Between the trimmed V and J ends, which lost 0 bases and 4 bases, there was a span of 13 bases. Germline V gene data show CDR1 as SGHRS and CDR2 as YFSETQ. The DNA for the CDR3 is TGCGCCAGCAGCTTGGTGTCTGGCAGTTCCTATGGCTACACCTTC. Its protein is CASSLVSGSSYGYTF.

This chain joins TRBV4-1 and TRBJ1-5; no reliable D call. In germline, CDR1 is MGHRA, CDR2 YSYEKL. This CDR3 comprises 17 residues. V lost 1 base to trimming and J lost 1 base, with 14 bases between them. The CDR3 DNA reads TGCGCCAGCAGCCAAGTGGATCTTGGGGTAAGCAATCAGCCCCAGCATTTT. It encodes CASSQVDLGVSNQPQHF.